A single sample is the source of the 10 T cell receptor beta chains below, sequenced in a study of human T cells and chemical hapten exposure. Time point defined: healthy volunteer bleed at 2 weeks. Extraction yielded total RNA from whole blood (unfractionated). TCRdb independently ran MiXCR on the RACE reads; one entry per CDR3 protein. Of more than 70,000 distinct CDR3 sequences detected, approximately 8.2% appear once; the ten largest clones hold about 3%. Sequencing input: whole blood. The receptors were gathered from a female donor in good health. Some clones in this sample may be carry-over from other donors' samples.

This clonotype was recorded once. This sequence joins TRBV19 and TRBJ2-7, with D perhaps TRBD1 (6 bases). Germline lookup yields CDR1 LNHDA and CDR2 SQIVND (reference sequence). Trimming left V 7 bases short and J 2 bases short, with 9 bases between. The CDR3 is 12 residues long. CDR3 in DNA: TGTGCCAGTAAAGACAGGACCTACGAGCAGTACTTC. Its protein is CASKDRTYEQYF.

This clonotype was counted at least ten times. V gene TRBV2 combines with J gene TRBJ1-2; 7 positions agree with TRBD1. CDR1 is SNHLY and CDR2 is FYNNEI in the germline V gene. V dropped 6 bases and J dropped 0; count of bases not matched to a gene: 4. The CDR3 length is 14 residues. The CDR3 sequence is CASRGTVPNYGYTF. The CDR3 region has the DNA TGTGCCAGCAGGGGGACAGTCCCTAACTATGGCTACACCTTC.

The sample holds a few counts of this clonotype. The genes are TRBV28 and TRBJ1-4, with TRBD1 as a possible D gene (5 bases). The CDR3 spans 16 residues. V was clipped by 4 bases and J by 0 bases, with 12 bases between them. In germline, CDR1 is MDHEN, CDR2 SYDVKM. The CDR3 region is CASSSGLMATNEKLFF. The CDR3 DNA reads as TGTGCCAGCAGTTCAGGGCTAATGGCAACTAATGAAAAACTGTTTTTT.

The chain carries TRBV25-1 and TRBJ2-1; D perhaps matches TRBD1 (6 bases). V was shortened by 5 bases and J by 7 bases, with 12 bases between the two germline ends. Germline assignment: CDR1 MGHDK and CDR2 SYGVNS. This CDR3 region has 13 residues. The CDR3: CASSIWGRNEQFF. DNA for the CDR3: TGTGCCAGCAGTATTTGGGGGCGTAATGAGCAGTTCTTC. Using reference TRBV25-1 and TRBJ2-1 for the parts outside the CDR3, the full variable domain is EADIYQTPRYLVIGTGKKITLECSQTMGHDKMYWYQQDPGMELHLIHYSYGVNSTEKGDLSSESTVSRIRTEHFPLTLESARPSHTSQYLCASSIWGRNEQFFGPGTRLTVL.

This clonotype came up many times. V and J are TRBV25-1 and TRBJ2-7, with D possibly TRBD2 on 6 matching bases. The V gene lost 4 bases and the J gene lost 6 bases, with 13 bases spanning the gap. CDR1 MGHDK and CDR2 SYGVNS come from the germline V gene. This CDR3 region has 13 residues. The CDR3 DNA sequence: TGTGCCAGCAGTGTCGAGGGACTGGGCGAGCAGTACTTC. This translates into CASSVEGLGEQYF.

This clonotype was observed a handful of times. V is TRBV5-1 and J is TRBJ2-3, with D possibly TRBD1 on 6 matching bases. CDR1 and CDR2 (germline): SGHRS, YFSETQ. The CDR3 contains 15 residues. The V end lost 3 bases, the J end lost 2 bases, and 13 bases lay between the germline ends. The CDR3 sequence is CASSSGQLITDTQYF. DNA of the CDR3: TGCGCCAGCAGCTCAGGACAGTTGATCACAGATACGCAGTATTTT.

This chain uses TRBV5-1 with TRBJ2-7; D gene ambiguous. The length of the CDR3 is 14 residues. V lost 0 bases and J lost 6, with 13 bases in between. Germline lookup yields CDR1 SGHRS and CDR2 YFSETQ. The DNA for the CDR3 is TGCGCCAGCAGCTTGGTAGTCTCCCGTGGCGAGCAGTACTTC. Its translation is CASSLVVSRGEQYF. The whole variable domain, filled in from reference TRBV5-1 and TRBJ2-7, reads KAGVTQTPRYLIKTRGQQVTLSCSPISGHRSVSWYQQTPGQGLQFLFEYFSETQRNKGNFPGRFSGRQFSNSRSEMNVSTLELGDSALYLCASSLVVSRGEQYFGPGTRLTVT.

The chain has TRBV20-1 and TRBJ1-2; D is possibly TRBD1 (6 bases). The CDR3 runs 12 residues. Trimming removed 5 bases at V and 5 bases at J, with 12 bases between. The germline V gene encodes CDR1 DFQATT and CDR2 SNEGSKA (reference sequence). The CDR3 sequence: CSAHRVGYGYTF. CDR3 sequence (DNA): TGCAGTGCTCACAGGGTCGGTTATGGCTACACCTTC.

V is TRBV15 and J is TRBJ1-3, with D unresolved. There are 16 residues in the CDR3. V lost 5 bases to trimming and J lost 0 bases, with 14 bases between them. Germline V gene lookup returns CDR1 LNHNV and CDR2 YYDKDF (reference sequence). The CDR3, as DNA: TGTGCCACCAGCCTTTCTCGGATGAGCTCTGGAAACACCATATATTTT. Translated: CATSLSRMSSGNTIYF.

This sequence joins TRBV4-3 and TRBJ1-2, with D unresolved. V was trimmed by 0 bases and J by 2 bases, leaving 7 bases between them. The CDR3 covers 14 residues. Germline V lookup: CDR1 LGHNA, CDR2 YSLEER. CDR3 loop: CASSQEKYNYGYTF. Here the CDR3 DNA reads TGCGCCAGCAGCCAAGAGAAATACAACTATGGCTACACCTTC.